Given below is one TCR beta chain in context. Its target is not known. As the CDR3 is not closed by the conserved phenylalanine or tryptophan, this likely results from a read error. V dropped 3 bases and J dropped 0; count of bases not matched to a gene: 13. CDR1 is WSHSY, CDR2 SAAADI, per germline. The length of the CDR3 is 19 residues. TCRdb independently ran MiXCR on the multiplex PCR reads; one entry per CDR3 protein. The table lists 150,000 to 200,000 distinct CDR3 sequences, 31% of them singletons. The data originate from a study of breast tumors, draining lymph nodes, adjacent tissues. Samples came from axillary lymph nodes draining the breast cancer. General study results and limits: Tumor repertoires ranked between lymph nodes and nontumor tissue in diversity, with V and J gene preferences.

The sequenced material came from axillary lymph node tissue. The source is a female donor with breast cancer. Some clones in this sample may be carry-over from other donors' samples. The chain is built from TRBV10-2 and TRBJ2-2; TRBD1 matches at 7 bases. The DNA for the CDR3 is TGCGCCAGCAGTGAAAGGGACAGATACTACACTACGAACACCGGGGAGCTGTTTCTT. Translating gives CASSERDRYYTTNTGELFL.